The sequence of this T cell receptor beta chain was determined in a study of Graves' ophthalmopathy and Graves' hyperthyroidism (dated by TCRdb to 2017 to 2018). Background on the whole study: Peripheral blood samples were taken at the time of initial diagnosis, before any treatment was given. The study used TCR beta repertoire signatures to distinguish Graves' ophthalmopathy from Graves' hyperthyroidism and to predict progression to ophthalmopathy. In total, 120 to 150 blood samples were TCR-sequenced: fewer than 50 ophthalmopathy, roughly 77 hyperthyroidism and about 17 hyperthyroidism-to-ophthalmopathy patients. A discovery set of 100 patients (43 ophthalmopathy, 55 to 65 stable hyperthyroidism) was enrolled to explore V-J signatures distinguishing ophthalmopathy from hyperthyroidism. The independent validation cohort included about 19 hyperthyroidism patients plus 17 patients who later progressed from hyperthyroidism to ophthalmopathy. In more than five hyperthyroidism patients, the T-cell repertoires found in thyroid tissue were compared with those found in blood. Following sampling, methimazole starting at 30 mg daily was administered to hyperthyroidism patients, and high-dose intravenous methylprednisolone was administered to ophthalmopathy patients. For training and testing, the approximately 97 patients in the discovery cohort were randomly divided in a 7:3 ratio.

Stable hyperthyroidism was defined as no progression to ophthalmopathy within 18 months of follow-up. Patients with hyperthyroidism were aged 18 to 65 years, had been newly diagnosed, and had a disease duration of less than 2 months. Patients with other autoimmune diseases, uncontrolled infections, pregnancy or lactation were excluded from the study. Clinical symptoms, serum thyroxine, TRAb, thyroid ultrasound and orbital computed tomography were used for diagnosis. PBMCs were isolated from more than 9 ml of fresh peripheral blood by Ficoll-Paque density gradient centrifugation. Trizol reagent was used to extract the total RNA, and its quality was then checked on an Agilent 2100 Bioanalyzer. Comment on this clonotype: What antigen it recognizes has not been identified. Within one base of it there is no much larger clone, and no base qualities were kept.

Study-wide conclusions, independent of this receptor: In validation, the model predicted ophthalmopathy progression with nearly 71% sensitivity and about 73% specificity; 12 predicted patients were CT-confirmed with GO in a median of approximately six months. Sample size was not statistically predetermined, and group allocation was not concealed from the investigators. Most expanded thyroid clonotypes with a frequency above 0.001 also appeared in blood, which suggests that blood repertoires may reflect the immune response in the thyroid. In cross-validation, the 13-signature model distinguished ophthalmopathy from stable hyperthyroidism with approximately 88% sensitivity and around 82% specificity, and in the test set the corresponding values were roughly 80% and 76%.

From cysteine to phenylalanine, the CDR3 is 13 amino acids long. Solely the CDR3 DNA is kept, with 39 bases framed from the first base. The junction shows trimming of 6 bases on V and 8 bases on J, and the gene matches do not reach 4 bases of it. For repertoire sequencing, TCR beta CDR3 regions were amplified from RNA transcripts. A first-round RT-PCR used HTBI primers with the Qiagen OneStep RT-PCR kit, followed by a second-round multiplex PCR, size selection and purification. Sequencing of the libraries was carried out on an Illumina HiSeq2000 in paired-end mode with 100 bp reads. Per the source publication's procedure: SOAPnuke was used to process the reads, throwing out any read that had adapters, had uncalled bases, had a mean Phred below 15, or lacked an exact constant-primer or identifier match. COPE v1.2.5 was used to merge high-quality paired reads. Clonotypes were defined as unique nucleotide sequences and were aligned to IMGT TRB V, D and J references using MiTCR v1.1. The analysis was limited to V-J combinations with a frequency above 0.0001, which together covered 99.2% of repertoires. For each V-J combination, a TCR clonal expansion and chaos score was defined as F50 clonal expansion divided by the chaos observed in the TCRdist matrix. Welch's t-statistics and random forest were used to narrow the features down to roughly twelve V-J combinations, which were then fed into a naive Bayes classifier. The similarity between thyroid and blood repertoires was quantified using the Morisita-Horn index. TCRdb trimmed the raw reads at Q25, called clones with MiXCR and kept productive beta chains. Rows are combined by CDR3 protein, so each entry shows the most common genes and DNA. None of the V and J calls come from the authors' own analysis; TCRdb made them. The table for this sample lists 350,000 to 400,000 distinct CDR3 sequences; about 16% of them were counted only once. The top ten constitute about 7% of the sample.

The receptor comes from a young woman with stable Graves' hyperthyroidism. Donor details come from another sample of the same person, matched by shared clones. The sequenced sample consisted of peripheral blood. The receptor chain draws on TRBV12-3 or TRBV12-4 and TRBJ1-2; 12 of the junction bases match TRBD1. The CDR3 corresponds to CASRAGTGGGYTF. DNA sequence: TGTGCCAGCAGGGCCGGGACAGGGGGCGGCTACACCTTC.